The 3 T cell receptor beta chains listed next were all sequenced from one sample in a study of CD4+ T cells in melanoma. TCRdb's copy holds only in-frame clones and misses some; the assay was immunoSEQ multiplex PCR. The repertoire holds about 140,000 clones, with about nine tenths as singletons. Receptors were obtained from a human donor with melanoma.

The V and J genes are TRBV19 and TRBJ1-2; 8 positions match TRBD1. V shed 6 bases and J 6 bases; nucleotides not matched to a gene: 12. This CDR3 is 15 amino acids long. CDR1 is LNHDA, CDR2 SQIVND, per germline (reference sequence). Here the CDR3 reads CASRRDRDRKNGYTF. The CDR3 nucleotides are TGTGCCAGTAGACGTGACCGGGACAGGAAAAATGGCTACACCTTC.

The gene calls are TRBV7-8 and TRBJ2-1, with 12 bases lining up with TRBD2. The CDR3 is 14 amino acids. CDR1 is SGHVS and CDR2 is FQNEAQ in the germline V gene. Trimming at V came to 6 bases and at J to 10 bases, leaving 7 bases not matched to a gene. The DNA for the CDR3 is TGTGCCAGCAGTTTGCTAGCGGGGGGGCGGGAGCAGTTCTTC. Amino acids: CASSLLAGGREQFF.

The chain uses TRBV19 and TRBJ1-6; no clear D. Germline values: CDR1 LNHDA, CDR2 SQIVND (reference sequence). V was trimmed by 0 bases and J by 10 bases, leaving 7 bases between them. The CDR3 loop spans 13 amino acids. The CDR3 is CASSIDRGSPLHF. Here the CDR3 DNA reads TGTGCCAGTAGTATAGATCGGGGATCACCCCTCCACTTT. The full variable domain, with the rest looked up from reference TRBV19 and TRBJ1-6, is DGGITQSPKYLFRKEGQNVTLSCEQNLNHDAMYWYRQDPGQGLRLIYYSQIVNDFQKGDIAEGYSVSREKKESFPLTVTSAQKNPTAFYLCASSIDRGSPLHFGNGTRLTVT.